The clone carrying this T cell receptor beta chain appeared many times. Its target is unknown. This record comes from a study of breast tumors, draining lymph nodes, adjacent tissues. Breast cancer patients provided tissue from their axillary draining lymph nodes. TCRdb redid the calling of the multiplex PCR reads with MiXCR, one entry per CDR3 protein. The profile shows fewer than 200,000 distinct CDR3 sequences, 30% to 35% of them singletons. Findings and caveats of the study: Data fit most tumor T cells coming from lymph node, expanding in tumor. Data only fit, rather than demonstrated, lymph node origin of most tumor T cells.

The CDR3 has 16 amino acids. Germline V gene data show CDR1 as SGHDT and CDR2 as YYEEEE. J was trimmed by 2 bases and V by 3 bases; bases with no gene match: 10. The sequenced material came from axillary lymph node tissue. The gene calls are TRBV5-6 and TRBJ1-2; 7 nucleotides agree with TRBD1. The receptor comes from a female donor with breast cancer. Some clones in this sample may be carry-over from other donors' samples. CDR3 DNA sequence: TGTGCCAGCAGCTCGTCCCCCAGGGGGACCAACTATGGCTACACCTTC. The encoded protein is CASSSSPRGTNYGYTF.